Each of the 11 T cell receptor beta chains below was sequenced from the same sample in a study of spatial heterogeneity in lung cancer. Sample time point: sample taken at primary tumor resection. Antigens for these TCRs are unknown. Using its own MiXCR run on the 5' RACE reads, TCRdb lists one record per CDR3 protein. Of about 7,200 distinct CDR3 sequences listed, approximately 17% are singletons. Study observations and caveats: Tumoral mutation counts were tracked by counts of expanded intratumoral alpha and beta TCRs.

The specimen was lung tumor tissue, collected at surgery. All receptors derive from a female donor with early-stage non-small cell lung cancer.

This clonotype was counted a few times. The genes are TRBV11-2 and TRBJ2-2; D call uncertain. V dropped 1 base and J dropped 0 bases, with 9 bases sitting between them. Germline CDR1 reads SGHAT; CDR2 reads FQNNGV. The CDR3 consists of 16 residues. In DNA form, the CDR3 reads TGTGCCAGCAGCTTAGCACTCAACGCGAACACCGGGGAGCTGTTTTTT. Residues: CASSLALNANTGELFF.

By share, this clonotype ranks as medium-sized (0.01 to 0.1%). The chain has TRBV7-9 and TRBJ2-5, with no clear D. CDR3 length: 14 amino acids. The germline V gene encodes CDR1 SEHNR and CDR2 FQNEAQ (reference sequence). V lost 2 bases, J lost 3 bases, and 10 bases lay in between. CDR3 sequence: CASSLFPSKETQYF. For the CDR3, the DNA is TGTGCCAGCAGCTTATTTCCTTCAAAAGAGACCCAGTACTTC.

Sample share makes this clonotype medium-sized (0.01 to 0.1%). The chain joins TRBV21-1 to TRBJ1-5. TRBV21-1 is noted as a pseudogene. The CDR3 has 15 amino acids. CDR3 DNA sequence: TGTGCCAGCAGCCCAAGGGATCTTAGCAATCAGCCCCAGCATTTT. This codes for CASSPRDLSNQPQHF.

This clonotype has just a few counts. V usage is TRBV5-5 and J usage is TRBJ2-5; D unclear. The CDR3 has 14 residues. Trimming took off 1 base at V and 9 bases at J, with 16 bases between the two ends. Germline CDR1 and CDR2: SGHKS and YYEKEE (reference sequence). DNA of the CDR3: TGTGCCAGCAGCTTGACCCCCTCCCGGGCGGCCCAGTACTTC. Amino acid sequence: CASSLTPSRAAQYF.

V gene TRBV5-5 combines with J gene TRBJ1-3, with no clear D. Germline V gene lookup returns CDR1 SGHKS and CDR2 YYEKEE (reference sequence). Trimming took off 5 bases at V and 4 bases at J, with 13 bases between the two ends. The CDR3 consists of 14 residues. In nucleotides, the CDR3 is TGTGCCAGCAGTAAAAAGGGTGGAGGAAACACCATATATTTT. Protein: CASSKKGGGNTIYF.

This chain uses TRBV3-1 with TRBJ2-7, with D unresolved. The ends were cut back, 5 bases at V and 3 bases at J, with 5 bases in the middle. Germline CDR1 is LGHDT and CDR2 is YNNKEL (reference sequence). The CDR3 contains 11 residues. This CDR3 is CASSSGYEQYF. In nucleotides, the CDR3 is TGTGCCAGCAGCTCGGGCTACGAGCAGTACTTC.

V and J are TRBV3-1 and TRBJ2-6, with D unresolved. Trimming cost V 1 base and J 3 bases, with 13 bases left between them. The CDR3 totals 17 residues. Germline loops: CDR1 LGHDT, CDR2 YNNKEL (reference sequence). CDR3 sequence (DNA): TGTGCCAGCAGCCAAGTCGGATATCTTAGTGGGGCCAACGTCCTGACTTTC. Its translation: CASSQVGYLSGANVLTF. The whole variable domain, remainder taken from reference TRBV3-1 and TRBJ2-6, is DTAVSQTPKYLVTQMGNDKSIKCEQNLGHDTMYWYKQDSKKFLKIMFSYNNKELIINETVPNRFSPKSPDKAHLNLHINSLELGDSAVYFCASSQVGYLSGANVLTFGAGSRLTVL.

V is TRBV13 and J is TRBJ2-5; D possibly corresponds to TRBD1 (5 bases). V was pared by 4 bases and J by 3 bases, with 18 bases between. Germline CDR1 PRHDT, CDR2 FYEKMQ (reference sequence). CDR3 length equals 16 residues. The CDR3 region has the DNA TGTGCCAGCAGCTCATACCCTCAGGGTTCGGAAGAGACCCAGTACTTC. It is translated as CASSSYPQGSEETQYF.

This clonotype has just a few counts. The chain links TRBV5-4 to TRBJ2-7; no clear D. Germline V gene sequence: CDR1 SGHNT, CDR2 YYREEE (reference sequence). V dropped 1 base and J dropped 5 bases, with 13 bases sitting between them. This CDR3 has 14 residues. The CDR3 coding sequence is TGTGCCAGCAGCTTGAGGGTCTCTGCGAACGAGCAGTACTTC. It encodes CASSLRVSANEQYF.

This clonotype is categorized as large. This chain connects TRBV12-3 or TRBV12-4 to TRBJ2-5; the D is unclear. This CDR3 is 11 amino acids long. V was trimmed by 3 bases and J by 5 bases, leaving 4 bases between them. The DNA for the CDR3 is TGTGCCAGCAGTTTGGGGGAGACCCAGTACTTC. Translation gives CASSLGETQYF.

This clonotype turned up a few times. This rearrangement joins TRBV29-1 to TRBJ2-7; the match to TRBD1 covers 7 bases. After removal of 6 bases from V and 1 base from J, the junction contained 9 bases not matched to a gene. The CDR3 is made up of 14 amino acids. The germline V gene encodes CDR1 SQVTM and CDR2 ANQGSEA. The CDR3, as DNA: TGCAGCGTGCTAGGGGGCGAGCCGTCCTACGAGCAGTACTTC. Translation gives CSVLGGEPSYEQYF.